The clone carrying this T cell receptor beta chain was seen only a few times. Unique molecular identifiers tagged the TCRbeta library. One entry per CDR3 protein results from TCRdb running MiXCR on the PCR reads. The sample consists of about 360,000 distinct CDR3 sequences, more than 10% of them appearing once. Per germline, CDR1 SQVTM and CDR2 ANQGSEA. This CDR3 has 16 amino acids. Losses at the gene ends were 7 bases for V and 2 bases for J; bases not matched to a gene: 16. The data were taken from a study of T-cell reconstitution after alpha-beta-depleted transplantation in children. The sample in question was PBMCs, obtained from the stem cell graft. This sequence was found in a human donor who donated a stem cell graft to a child with Fanconi anemia. This chain links TRBV29-1 with TRBJ2-5; 7 bases agree with TRBD2. The CDR3 sequence: CSAGQVQRGIQETQYF. The CDR3 DNA reads as TGCAGCGCCGGTCAGGTGCAGCGGGGTATTCAAGAGACCCAGTACTTC.